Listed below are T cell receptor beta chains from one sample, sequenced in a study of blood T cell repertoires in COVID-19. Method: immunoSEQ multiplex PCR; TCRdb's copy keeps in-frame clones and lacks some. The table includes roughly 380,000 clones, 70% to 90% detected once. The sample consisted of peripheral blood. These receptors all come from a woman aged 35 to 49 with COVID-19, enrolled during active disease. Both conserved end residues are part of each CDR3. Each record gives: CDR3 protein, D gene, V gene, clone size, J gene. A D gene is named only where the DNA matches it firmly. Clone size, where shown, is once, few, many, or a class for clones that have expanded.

CDR3 protein: CASSLRGIQETQYF
D gene: NA
V gene: TRBV4-2
clone size: NA
J gene: TRBJ2-5

CDR3 protein: CASSYSGTGLGQPQHF
D gene: TRBD1
V gene: TRBV6-5
clone size: NA
J gene: TRBJ1-5

CDR3 protein: CASSLGTGGNYGYTF
D gene: TRBD1
V gene: TRBV7-9
clone size: few
J gene: TRBJ1-2

CDR3 protein: CASSLTLAGNQETQYF
D gene: TRBD2
V gene: TRBV28
clone size: few
J gene: TRBJ2-5

CDR3 protein: CASSTVQGLYGYTF
D gene: NA
V gene: TRBV5-1
clone size: NA
J gene: TRBJ1-2

CDR3 protein: CASSLEGFMNTEAFF
D gene: NA
V gene: TRBV11-2
clone size: NA
J gene: TRBJ1-1

CDR3 protein: CASSEPGRMGTEAFF
D gene: NA
V gene: TRBV6-1
clone size: NA
J gene: TRBJ1-1

CDR3 protein: CASSTSQGVVEKLFF
D gene: TRBD1
V gene: TRBV18
clone size: NA
J gene: TRBJ1-4

CDR3 protein: CASLLIAGGIEFF
D gene: TRBD2
V gene: TRBV2
clone size: NA
J gene: TRBJ2-1

CDR3 protein: CSVRGREQYF
D gene: TRBD1
V gene: TRBV29-1
clone size: NA
J gene: TRBJ2-7

CDR3 protein: CASSLVRGPNQPQHF
D gene: NA
V gene: TRBV7-2
clone size: NA
J gene: TRBJ1-5

CDR3 protein: CASSFTQGLNTEAFF
D gene: NA
V gene: TRBV7-8
clone size: NA
J gene: TRBJ1-1

CDR3 protein: CASSLAGPNTEAFF
D gene: NA
V gene: TRBV27
clone size: NA
J gene: TRBJ1-1

CDR3 protein: CASSRDPGIMDGYTF
D gene: NA
V gene: TRBV5-1
clone size: NA
J gene: TRBJ1-2

CDR3 protein: CASSLDGRTDTQYF
D gene: NA
V gene: TRBV7-9
clone size: NA
J gene: TRBJ2-3

CDR3 protein: CASSTIPRGSGELFF
D gene: NA
V gene: TRBV7-3
clone size: once
J gene: TRBJ2-2